The next 7 T cell receptor beta chains were all read from a single sample in a study of T cells after yellow fever vaccination. One entry per CDR3 protein results from TCRdb running MiXCR on the 5' RACE reads. The sample shows roughly 340,000 distinct CDR3 sequences, roughly 8.7% of them seen only once. The sequences come from PBMCs, collected on the day of the first yellow fever vaccination. The receptors originated from a young man who received the YFV17D yellow fever vaccine.

Comments on this clonotype: A single base separates this from a much larger clone, so it may be a read error. This chain's CDR3 is CASRRGDTGELFF. The CDR3 bases are TGTGCCAGCAGGAGGGGGGACACCGGGGAGCTGTTTTTT. This chain connects TRBV7-3 to TRBJ2-2; TRBD1 or TRBD2 may be the D gene (6 bases each). Per germline, CDR1 SGHTA and CDR2 FQGTGA. V was cut by 6 bases and J by 3 bases, with 8 bases left in between. The CDR3 loop spans 13 amino acids.

The V call is TRBV20-1, the J call TRBJ2-7; no clear D gene. Between the trimmed V and J ends, which lost 1 base and 4 bases, there was a span of 8 bases. CDR1 and CDR2 (germline): DFQATT, SNEGSKA (reference sequence). The CDR3 sequence is 12 residues long. Written as DNA, the CDR3 is TGCAGTGCTAGAGGGCAGGAGTACGAGCAGTACTTC. Residues: CSARGQEYEQYF.

This rearrangement joins TRBV5-6 to TRBJ1-4; TRBD1 matches 8 bases. Germline CDR1 SGHDT, CDR2 YYEEEE. V was clipped by 1 base and J by 8 bases; unmatched bases: 13. This CDR3 has 17 residues. The CDR3 protein is CASSLTRRGQIGEKLFF. The CDR3 bases are TGTGCCAGCAGCTTGACCCGCAGGGGGCAAATAGGGGAAAAACTGTTTTTT.

This clonotype has just a few counts. The gene calls are TRBV7-2 and TRBJ2-5, with 9 positions matching TRBD2. In germline, CDR1 is SGHTA, CDR2 FQGNSA. This CDR3 contains 17 residues. V was clipped by 0 bases and J by 6 bases; unmatched bases: 11. The CDR3 DNA reads as TGTGCCAGCAGCTTAGCGCTGGTAGCGGGGGTGTCAAAGACCCAGTACTTC. Its protein product is CASSLALVAGVSKTQYF.

This clonotype was picked up many times. The V call is TRBV4-1, the J call TRBJ1-1; D not resolved. Germline CDR1 reads MGHRA; CDR2 reads YSYEKL. V lost 1 base and J 3 bases, leaving 12 bases between the germline ends. The CDR3 runs to 15 residues. CDR3 nucleotide sequence: TGCGCCAGCAGCCAAGGGCGGAGGCCTGACACTGAAGCTTTCTTT. Its protein is CASSQGRRPDTEAFF.

This chain joins TRBV9 and TRBJ1-5, with no clear D. Germline lookup yields CDR1 SGDLS and CDR2 YYNGEE. CDR3 length equals 16 residues. Trimming took off 0 bases at V and 6 bases at J, with 16 bases between the two ends. The CDR3 bases are TGTGCCAGCAGCGTAGATCCGGGTCCGGGAGGTCAGCCCCAGCATTTT. Amino acid sequence: CASSVDPGPGGQPQHF.

This clonotype was recorded many times. V is TRBV29-1 and J is TRBJ1-2; perhaps TRBD1 as D (5 bases). Germline CDR1 SQVTM, CDR2 ANQGSEA. The CDR3 loop spans 15 amino acids. V was trimmed by 4 bases and J by 4 bases, leaving 19 bases between them. The CDR3 protein is CSVVRQGRGAYGYTF. Here the CDR3 DNA reads TGCAGCGTTGTAAGGCAGGGAAGGGGAGCCTATGGCTACACCTTC. Complete variable domain (other parts from reference TRBV29-1 and TRBJ1-2): SAVISQKPSRDICQRGTSLTIQCQVDSQVTMMFWYRQQPGQSLTLIATANQGSEATYESGFVIDKFPISRPNLTFSTLTVSNMSPEDSSIYLCSVVRQGRGAYGYTFGSGTRLTVV.